The rows below give T cell receptor beta chains drawn from one sample of a study of T cells in Graves' hyperthyroidism and ophthalmopathy. TCRdb reprocessed the multiplex PCR reads via MiXCR and lists one record per CDR3 protein. The table has more than 300,000 distinct CDR3 sequences, about 18% seen once. The sequenced sample was blood. The receptors derive from a man aged 18 to 29 with Graves' ophthalmopathy. Each CDR3 is given with its conserved first and last residue. The order of the fields is CDR3 protein, CDR3 DNA, J gene, clone size, V gene, D gene. The D gene is left open where the match is weak. The listing skips clone size in some rows; elsewhere it reads once, few, many or a size class.

CDR3 protein: CASSPGGRDNSPLHF
CDR3 DNA: TGTGCCAGCTCACCCGGGGGCAGGGACAATTCACCCCTCCACTTT
J gene: TRBJ1-6
clone size: -
V gene: TRBV18
D gene: -

CDR3 protein: CASSPSQFGSGNTIYF
CDR3 DNA: TGTGCCAGCTCACCATCGCAGTTTGGTTCTGGAAACACCATATATTTT
J gene: TRBJ1-3
clone size: -
V gene: TRBV18
D gene: -

CDR3 protein: CASSLPGTGGAEGYTF
CDR3 DNA: TGCGCCAGCAGCTTGCCCGGGACAGGGGGCGCGGAAGGCTACACCTTC
J gene: TRBJ1-2
clone size: few
V gene: TRBV4-1
D gene: TRBD1

CDR3 protein: CASSLGLSGLAFF
CDR3 DNA: TGTGCCAGCAGCTTAGGTTTATCGGGGTTAGCTTTCTTT
J gene: TRBJ1-1
clone size: many
V gene: TRBV11-2
D gene: -

CDR3 protein: CASSLLGSSGNTIYF
CDR3 DNA: TGTGCCAGCAGTTTATTAGGGAGCTCTGGAAACACCATATATTTT
J gene: TRBJ1-3
clone size: -
V gene: TRBV12-3/TRBV12-4
D gene: -

CDR3 protein: CASSDGTSGVYSYEQYF
CDR3 DNA: TGTGCCAGCAGTGACGGGACTAGCGGGGTGTACTCCTACGAGCAGTACTTC
J gene: TRBJ2-7
clone size: -
V gene: TRBV6-1
D gene: TRBD2

CDR3 protein: CASSLGPTEADTQYF
CDR3 DNA: TGTGCCAGCAGCTTGGGGCCAACGGAGGCAGATACGCAGTATTTT
J gene: TRBJ2-3
clone size: few
V gene: TRBV13
D gene: -

CDR3 protein: CASSLALAGGGTEAFF
CDR3 DNA: TGCGCCAGCAGCTTGGCTCTCGCAGGGGGCGGGACTGAAGCTTTCTTT
J gene: TRBJ1-1
clone size: many
V gene: TRBV5-1
D gene: TRBD1

CDR3 protein: CASSPQGLAGLSSYEQYF
CDR3 DNA: TGTGCCAGCAGTCCACAGGGACTAGCGGGGCTGAGCTCCTACGAGCAGTACTTC
J gene: TRBJ2-7
clone size: -
V gene: TRBV12-3/TRBV12-4
D gene: TRBD2

CDR3 protein: CASSLAVGEETQYF
CDR3 DNA: TGTGCCAGCAGCTTAGCGGTAGGGGAAGAGACCCAGTACTTC
J gene: TRBJ2-5
clone size: many
V gene: TRBV7-9
D gene: -

CDR3 protein: CASSLGGLAPQETQYF
CDR3 DNA: TGTGCCAGCAGCTTAGGGGGACTAGCCCCGCAAGAGACCCAGTACTTC
J gene: TRBJ2-5
clone size: many
V gene: TRBV7-2
D gene: TRBD2

CDR3 protein: CASSEEVNTEAFF
CDR3 DNA: TGTGCCAGCAGTGAAGAGGTTAACACTGAAGCTTTCTTT
J gene: TRBJ1-1
clone size: many
V gene: TRBV2
D gene: -

CDR3 protein: CASSYYSTNQPQHF
CDR3 DNA: TGTGCCAGCAGTTACTACAGCACCAATCAGCCCCAGCATTTT
J gene: TRBJ1-5
clone size: many
V gene: TRBV6-5
D gene: -

CDR3 protein: CASSLSGGAKNIQYF
CDR3 DNA: TGTGCCAGCAGCCTTAGCGGGGGAGCCAAAAACATTCAGTACTTC
J gene: TRBJ2-4
clone size: many
V gene: TRBV7-9
D gene: TRBD2

CDR3 protein: CASSDFGHTGELFF
CDR3 DNA: TGTGCCAGCAGTGACTTCGGACACACCGGGGAGCTGTTTTTT
J gene: TRBJ2-2
clone size: -
V gene: TRBV25-1
D gene: -

CDR3 protein: CASSQGQTEAFF
CDR3 DNA: TGTGCCAGCAGCCAGGGACAAACTGAAGCTTTCTTT
J gene: TRBJ1-1
clone size: few
V gene: TRBV5-6
D gene: -

CDR3 protein: CASNLGTGDYEQYF
CDR3 DNA: TGTGCCAGCAACCTCGGGACAGGGGACTACGAGCAGTACTTC
J gene: TRBJ2-7
clone size: -
V gene: TRBV7-9
D gene: TRBD1

CDR3 protein: CASGGRDRGLDTEAFF
CDR3 DNA: TGTGCCAGCGGGGGTAGGGACAGGGGGCTTGACACTGAAGCTTTCTTT
J gene: TRBJ1-1
clone size: many
V gene: TRBV27
D gene: TRBD1

CDR3 protein: CASSLVVDDTQYF
CDR3 DNA: TGTGCCAGCAGCTTAGTAGTGGACGATACGCAGTATTTT
J gene: TRBJ2-3
clone size: many
V gene: TRBV7-9
D gene: -

CDR3 protein: CASSSDDWGPQHF
CDR3 DNA: TGTGCCAGCAGTTCGGATGACTGGGGGCCCCAGCATTTT
J gene: TRBJ1-5
clone size: many
V gene: TRBV28
D gene: -

CDR3 protein: CASSLSQVTYRNEQFF
CDR3 DNA: TGTGCCAGCAGCTTGTCACAGGTGACTTATAGAAATGAGCAGTTCTTC
J gene: TRBJ2-1
clone size: few
V gene: TRBV5-4
D gene: -

CDR3 protein: CASSPRGTPASFFPWKETQYF
CDR3 DNA: TGTGCCAGCAGCCCACGGGGGACCCCAGCCTCGTTTTTTCCTTGGAAAGAGACCCAGTACTTC
J gene: TRBJ2-5
clone size: -
V gene: TRBV3-1
D gene: -

CDR3 protein: CSAKTGGLYGYTF
CDR3 DNA: TGCAGTGCGAAGACAGGGGGCCTCTATGGCTACACCTTC
J gene: TRBJ1-2
clone size: -
V gene: TRBV20-1
D gene: TRBD1

CDR3 protein: CASSQDSELSALYF
CDR3 DNA: TGCGCCAGCAGCCAAGATAGTGAGTTGTCGGCGCTGTACTTC
J gene: TRBJ2-7
clone size: few
V gene: TRBV4-1
D gene: -

CDR3 protein: CASSRPHGQWNEKLFF
CDR3 DNA: TGTGCCAGCAGTCGCCCGCATGGCCAGTGGAATGAAAAACTGTTTTTT
J gene: TRBJ1-4
clone size: many
V gene: TRBV11-2
D gene: -

CDR3 protein: CASSQEGTGHSPLHF
CDR3 DNA: TGCGCCAGCAGCCAAGAGGGCACAGGGCATTCACCCCTCCACTTT
J gene: TRBJ1-6
clone size: -
V gene: TRBV4-1
D gene: -

CDR3 protein: CASSRGQGQETQYF
CDR3 DNA: TGTGCCAGCAGCCGGGGGCAAGGCCAAGAGACCCAGTACTTC
J gene: TRBJ2-5
clone size: -
V gene: TRBV5-6
D gene: -

CDR3 protein: CAISGQDRDGYTF
CDR3 DNA: TGTGCCATCAGTGGACAGGACAGAGACGGCTACACCTTC
J gene: TRBJ1-2
clone size: -
V gene: TRBV10-3
D gene: -

CDR3 protein: CASSLAGYVENEQFF
CDR3 DNA: TGTGCCAGCAGCTTAGCGGGCTATGTTGAAAATGAGCAGTTCTTC
J gene: TRBJ2-1
clone size: -
V gene: TRBV7-2
D gene: -

CDR3 protein: CASRTGNHGEPQHF
CDR3 DNA: TGTGCCAGCCGAACGGGAAACCACGGTGAGCCCCAGCATTTT
J gene: TRBJ1-5
clone size: -
V gene: TRBV28
D gene: -

CDR3 protein: CASPDRGREETQYF
CDR3 DNA: TGTGCCAGCCCCGACAGGGGGAGAGAAGAGACCCAGTACTTC
J gene: TRBJ2-5
clone size: many
V gene: TRBV7-9
D gene: TRBD1

CDR3 protein: CATGAPNTEAFF
CDR3 DNA: TGTGCCACCGGAGCCCCGAACACTGAAGCTTTCTTT
J gene: TRBJ1-1
clone size: many
V gene: TRBV10-3
D gene: -

CDR3 protein: CASSADEGTLHF
CDR3 DNA: TGTGCCAGCAGCGCCGACGAAGGGACCCTCCACTTT
J gene: TRBJ1-6
clone size: many
V gene: TRBV7-2
D gene: -

CDR3 protein: CASSFTDQGQPQHF
CDR3 DNA: TGTGCCAGCAGCTTCACCGACCAGGGGCAGCCCCAGCATTTT
J gene: TRBJ1-5
clone size: many
V gene: TRBV5-5
D gene: -

CDR3 protein: CANTKPGAFQPQHF
CDR3 DNA: TGTGCCAACACCAAACCGGGGGCGTTTCAGCCCCAGCATTTT
J gene: TRBJ1-5
clone size: -
V gene: TRBV6-1
D gene: -

CDR3 protein: CASSSQGDANEKLFF
CDR3 DNA: TGTGCCAGCAGTTCGCAGGGAGATGCTAATGAAAAACTGTTTTTT
J gene: TRBJ1-4
clone size: -
V gene: TRBV27
D gene: -

CDR3 protein: CASSEPYEQYF
CDR3 DNA: TGTGCCAGCAGTGAGCCCTACGAGCAGTACTTC
J gene: TRBJ2-7
clone size: many
V gene: TRBV2
D gene: -

CDR3 protein: CSVKGQGKWGEQYF
CDR3 DNA: TGCAGCGTCAAAGGACAGGGGAAATGGGGCGAGCAGTACTTC
J gene: TRBJ2-7
clone size: few
V gene: TRBV29-1
D gene: TRBD1

CDR3 protein: CASSLVTDEQFF
CDR3 DNA: TGTGCCAGCAGCTTAGTTACGGATGAGCAGTTCTTC
J gene: TRBJ2-1
clone size: many
V gene: TRBV11-2
D gene: -